The rows below give T cell receptor beta chains drawn from one sample of a study of spatial heterogeneity in lung cancer. Via MiXCR, TCRdb re-called the 5' RACE reads, giving one row per CDR3 protein. The sample consists of more than 80,000 distinct CDR3 sequences, approximately 12% of them appearing once. The sequenced sample was PBMCs, obtained at surgery. The receptors come from a male donor with early-stage non-small cell lung cancer. Each CDR3 is given with its conserved first and last residue. Fields, in order: J gene, V gene, clone size, D gene, CDR3 DNA, CDR3 protein. A D gene is named only where the DNA matches it firmly. Not all rows give a size; the values are once, few, many and, for expanded clones, a class.

J gene: TRBJ2-1
V gene: TRBV4-1
clone size: .
D gene: .
CDR3 DNA: TGCGCCAGCAGCCCAGCCGAGGTATACAATGAGCAGTTCTTC
CDR3 protein: CASSPAEVYNEQFF

J gene: TRBJ2-1
V gene: TRBV10-3
clone size: .
D gene: .
CDR3 DNA: TGTGCCATCAGCCAGACCAGCGATGAGCAGTTCTTC
CDR3 protein: CAISQTSDEQFF

J gene: TRBJ1-1
V gene: TRBV6-5
clone size: .
D gene: TRBD1
CDR3 DNA: TGTGCCAGCAGTCTTCGCCTCAGGGGGCTGGCTGAAGCTTTCTTT
CDR3 protein: CASSLRLRGLAEAFF

J gene: TRBJ2-3
V gene: TRBV7-2
clone size: many
D gene: .
CDR3 DNA: TGTGCCAGCAGCCCGCCGGGACACAGCACAGATACGCAGTATTTT
CDR3 protein: CASSPPGHSTDTQYF

J gene: TRBJ2-1
V gene: TRBV20-1
clone size: many
D gene: .
CDR3 DNA: TGCAGTGCTAGCGGGAGTAACCATGAGCAGTTCTTC
CDR3 protein: CSASGSNHEQFF

J gene: TRBJ2-5
V gene: TRBV7-2
clone size: many
D gene: TRBD1
CDR3 DNA: TGTGCCAGCAGCCGAACTCAGGGGGCACAGACCCAGTACTTC
CDR3 protein: CASSRTQGAQTQYF

J gene: TRBJ2-2
V gene: TRBV18
clone size: .
D gene: .
CDR3 DNA: TGTGCCAGCTCACAGACGGTGACCGGGGAGCTGTTTTTT
CDR3 protein: CASSQTVTGELFF

J gene: TRBJ1-5
V gene: TRBV28
clone size: few
D gene: TRBD1
CDR3 DNA: TGTGCCAGCAGAAGACAGGGTTGGGGCAATCAGCCCCAGCATTTT
CDR3 protein: CASRRQGWGNQPQHF

J gene: TRBJ1-6
V gene: TRBV28
clone size: .
D gene: TRBD1
CDR3 DNA: TGTGCCAGCAGTTCCGGACAGGGACTTTTCCCCCTCCACTTT
CDR3 protein: CASSSGQGLFPLHF

J gene: TRBJ2-7
V gene: TRBV5-1
clone size: .
D gene: TRBD1
CDR3 DNA: TGCGCCAGCAGCTGGTGGTCCCCCGGGACAGGGAAGGCCGAGCAGTACTTC
CDR3 protein: CASSWWSPGTGKAEQYF

J gene: TRBJ2-1
V gene: TRBV12-3/TRBV12-4
clone size: .
D gene: .
CDR3 DNA: TGTGCCAGCAGTTCCCAAGGTAATGAGCAGTTCTTC
CDR3 protein: CASSSQGNEQFF

J gene: TRBJ2-5
V gene: TRBV12-3/TRBV12-4
clone size: few
D gene: .
CDR3 DNA: TGTGCCAGCAGTTTCTTGAGAAAATACGCCACGGCTCAAGAGACCCAGTACTTC
CDR3 protein: CASSFLRKYATAQETQYF

J gene: TRBJ1-2
V gene: TRBV7-9
clone size: many
D gene: .
CDR3 DNA: TGTGCCAGCAGCTTAGCGGGGCCGACAGGCGACTACACCTTC
CDR3 protein: CASSLAGPTGDYTF

J gene: TRBJ2-2
V gene: TRBV5-5
clone size: many
D gene: .
CDR3 DNA: TGTGCCAGCAGCTTAGTTTCGCTGGCGAACACCGGGGAGCTGTTTTTT
CDR3 protein: CASSLVSLANTGELFF

J gene: TRBJ1-5
V gene: TRBV7-2
clone size: few
D gene: .
CDR3 DNA: TGTGCCAGCAGCTTAGCGCTTACAGGGTACGAGCCCCAGCATTTT
CDR3 protein: CASSLALTGYEPQHF

J gene: TRBJ2-3
V gene: TRBV5-1
clone size: few
D gene: TRBD2
CDR3 DNA: TGCGCCAGCAGCTTGCCCGGGACTAGCGGGAGGGGCGTAGATACGCAGTATTTT
CDR3 protein: CASSLPGTSGRGVDTQYF

J gene: TRBJ2-7
V gene: TRBV6-2/TRBV6-3
clone size: many
D gene: TRBD1
CDR3 DNA: TGTGCCAGCAGTTCCCGGGACAGGGCTTACGAGCAGTACTTC
CDR3 protein: CASSSRDRAYEQYF

J gene: TRBJ2-1
V gene: TRBV13
clone size: few
D gene: .
CDR3 DNA: TGTGCCAGCAGCTTAGTATTCGGCCGGCTAGGTGAGCAGTTCTTC
CDR3 protein: CASSLVFGRLGEQFF

J gene: TRBJ2-1
V gene: TRBV5-1
clone size: few
D gene: .
CDR3 DNA: TGCGCCAGCAGTCAGGGGATCTCCTACAATGAGCAGTTCTTC
CDR3 protein: CASSQGISYNEQFF

J gene: TRBJ1-2
V gene: TRBV3-1
clone size: few
D gene: .
CDR3 DNA: TGTGCCAGCAGCCCCGGGACGGCGAAGGGCTACACCTTC
CDR3 protein: CASSPGTAKGYTF

J gene: TRBJ1-3
V gene: TRBV10-3
clone size: .
D gene: .
CDR3 DNA: TGTGCCAACGCGGCATACTCTGGAAACACCATATATTTT
CDR3 protein: CANAAYSGNTIYF

J gene: TRBJ2-1
V gene: TRBV12-3/TRBV12-4
clone size: many
D gene: TRBD1
CDR3 DNA: TGTGCCAGCAGCTATACCGGGACAGGTGCCTACAATGAGCAGTTCTTC
CDR3 protein: CASSYTGTGAYNEQFF

J gene: TRBJ2-5
V gene: TRBV5-4
clone size: .
D gene: .
CDR3 DNA: TGTGCCAGCAGCTTGCCGCGGGGCGAAGAGACCCAGTACTTC
CDR3 protein: CASSLPRGEETQYF

J gene: TRBJ2-7
V gene: TRBV5-1
clone size: .
D gene: TRBD2
CDR3 DNA: TGCGCCAGCAGCTTGGCGCTAGCGGGAGCCGAGCAGTACTTC
CDR3 protein: CASSLALAGAEQYF

J gene: TRBJ2-6
V gene: TRBV12-3/TRBV12-4
clone size: many
D gene: TRBD1
CDR3 DNA: TGTGCCAGCAGCACTGGACAGGGGACCTCTGGGGCCAACGTCCTGACTTTC
CDR3 protein: CASSTGQGTSGANVLTF

J gene: TRBJ2-3
V gene: TRBV7-2
clone size: .
D gene: TRBD2
CDR3 DNA: TGTGCCAGCAGCTTACTAGCGGATAGCACAGATACGCAGTATTTT
CDR3 protein: CASSLLADSTDTQYF

J gene: TRBJ1-1
V gene: TRBV28
clone size: many
D gene: .
CDR3 DNA: TGTGCCAGCAGTATAACATCTATGAACACTGAAGTTTTCTTT
CDR3 protein: CASSITSMNTEVFF

J gene: TRBJ1-5
V gene: TRBV28
clone size: few
D gene: .
CDR3 DNA: TGTGCCAGCATCCAGAACAATCAGCCCCAGCATTTT
CDR3 protein: CASIQNNQPQHF

J gene: TRBJ1-5
V gene: TRBV25-1
clone size: few
D gene: .
CDR3 DNA: TGTGCCAGCAGTGCTGGGGCGGGTCAGCCCCAGCATTTT
CDR3 protein: CASSAGAGQPQHF

J gene: TRBJ2-5
V gene: TRBV5-1
clone size: .
D gene: TRBD1
CDR3 DNA: TGCGCCAGCAGCACCACAGGGGGTAAAGAGACCCAGTACTTC
CDR3 protein: CASSTTGGKETQYF

J gene: TRBJ1-1
V gene: TRBV5-1
clone size: few
D gene: TRBD1
CDR3 DNA: TGCGCCAGCAGCTTGATTGACAGGGGCATGAACACTGAAGCTTTCTTT
CDR3 protein: CASSLIDRGMNTEAFF

J gene: TRBJ2-3
V gene: TRBV7-2
clone size: few
D gene: .
CDR3 DNA: TGTGCCAGCAGCCGGGCCCTTGGGGATACGCAGTATTTT
CDR3 protein: CASSRALGDTQYF

J gene: TRBJ2-3
V gene: TRBV20-1
clone size: .
D gene: TRBD2
CDR3 DNA: TGCAGTGCTGCCGGACTAGCGGGGGGATCCACAGATACGCAGTATTTT
CDR3 protein: CSAAGLAGGSTDTQYF

J gene: TRBJ2-5
V gene: TRBV20-1
clone size: few
D gene: .
CDR3 DNA: TGCAGTGCTAGACGGGCAAAAGAGACCCAGTACTTC
CDR3 protein: CSARRAKETQYF

J gene: TRBJ2-7
V gene: TRBV4-3
clone size: .
D gene: TRBD1
CDR3 DNA: TGCGCCAGCAGCCAGGCCCGGGACAGCCTATCCACGGAGCAGTACTTC
CDR3 protein: CASSQARDSLSTEQYF

J gene: TRBJ2-2
V gene: TRBV2
clone size: few
D gene: TRBD1
CDR3 DNA: TGTGCCAGCAGTGATTTCGACAGGGCGAGCGGGGAGCTGTTTTTT
CDR3 protein: CASSDFDRASGELFF

J gene: TRBJ1-5
V gene: TRBV6-5
clone size: few
D gene: .
CDR3 DNA: TGTGCCAGCAGGTACACCCTTAATCAGCCCCAGCATTTT
CDR3 protein: CASRYTLNQPQHF

J gene: TRBJ2-6
V gene: TRBV9
clone size: .
D gene: .
CDR3 DNA: TGTGCCAGCAGCGTACGGTCCGTGGCTGGGGCCAACGTCCTGACTTTC
CDR3 protein: CASSVRSVAGANVLTF

J gene: TRBJ2-1
V gene: TRBV20-1
clone size: .
D gene: TRBD2
CDR3 DNA: TGCAGTGCTAGTCCAGGACTAGCGGGAGCCTCCGGTGAGCAGTTCTTC
CDR3 protein: CSASPGLAGASGEQFF

J gene: TRBJ2-5
V gene: TRBV5-1
clone size: many
D gene: TRBD2
CDR3 DNA: TGCGCCAGCAGCTTGGAGGCGGGGGGAGCTGAGACCCAGTACTTC
CDR3 protein: CASSLEAGGAETQYF

J gene: TRBJ2-3
V gene: TRBV28
clone size: .
D gene: .
CDR3 DNA: TGTACCAGCAGTTTCACACTCCTTGGTACGCAGTATTTT
CDR3 protein: CTSSFTLLGTQYF

J gene: TRBJ1-1
V gene: TRBV28
clone size: many
D gene: .
CDR3 DNA: TGTGCCAGCAGTCCCCCCGGCAGGATGAACACTGAAGCTTTCTTT
CDR3 protein: CASSPPGRMNTEAFF

J gene: TRBJ1-2
V gene: TRBV16
clone size: many
D gene: .
CDR3 DNA: TGTGCCAGCAGCCAATCTTGGCAGAGCTATGGCTACACCTTC
CDR3 protein: CASSQSWQSYGYTF

J gene: TRBJ2-7
V gene: TRBV6-9
clone size: few
D gene: TRBD1
CDR3 DNA: TGTGCCAGCAGTTACGGGACAGGGGTCTCCTACGAGCAGTACTTC
CDR3 protein: CASSYGTGVSYEQYF